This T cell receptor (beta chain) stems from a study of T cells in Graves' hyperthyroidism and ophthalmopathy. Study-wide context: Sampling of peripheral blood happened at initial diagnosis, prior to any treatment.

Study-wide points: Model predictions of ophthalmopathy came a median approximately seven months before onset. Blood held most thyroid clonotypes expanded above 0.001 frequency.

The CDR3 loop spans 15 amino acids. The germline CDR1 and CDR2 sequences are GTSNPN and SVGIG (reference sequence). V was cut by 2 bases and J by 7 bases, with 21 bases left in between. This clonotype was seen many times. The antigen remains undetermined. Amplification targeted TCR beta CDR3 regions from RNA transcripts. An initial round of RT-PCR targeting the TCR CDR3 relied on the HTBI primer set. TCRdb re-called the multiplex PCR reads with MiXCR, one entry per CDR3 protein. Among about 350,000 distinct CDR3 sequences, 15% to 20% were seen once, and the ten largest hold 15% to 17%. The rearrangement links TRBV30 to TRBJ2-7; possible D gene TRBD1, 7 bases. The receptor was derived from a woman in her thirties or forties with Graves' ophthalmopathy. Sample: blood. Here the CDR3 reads CAWSRQPDRAGEQYF. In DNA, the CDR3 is TGTGCCTGGAGTCGACAGCCTGACAGGGCGGGAGAGCAGTACTTC.